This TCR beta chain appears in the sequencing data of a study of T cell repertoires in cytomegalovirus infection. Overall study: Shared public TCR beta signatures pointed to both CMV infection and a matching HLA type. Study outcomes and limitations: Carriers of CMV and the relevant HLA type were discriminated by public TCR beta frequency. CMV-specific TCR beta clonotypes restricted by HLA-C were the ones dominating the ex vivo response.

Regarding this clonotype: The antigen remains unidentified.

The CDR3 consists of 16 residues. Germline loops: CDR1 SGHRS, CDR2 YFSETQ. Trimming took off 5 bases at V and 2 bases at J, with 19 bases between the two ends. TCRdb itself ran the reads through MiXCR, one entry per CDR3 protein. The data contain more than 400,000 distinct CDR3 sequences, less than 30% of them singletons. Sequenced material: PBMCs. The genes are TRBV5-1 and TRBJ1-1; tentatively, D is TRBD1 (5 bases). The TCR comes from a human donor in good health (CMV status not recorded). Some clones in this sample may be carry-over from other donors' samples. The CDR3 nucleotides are TGCGCCAGCAGACCGGGACCGCGTCAGGAAAACACTGAAGCTTTCTTT. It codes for CASRPGPRQENTEAFF.